This T cell receptor beta chain was found in a study of technical replicates of blood from a handful of donors. The method was immunoSEQ multiplex PCR; TCRdb's version includes in-frame clones alone and lacks a portion of them. The sample contains some 83,000 clones, 90% to 95% of which appear only once. V lost 9 bases and J lost 4; bases outside the gene matches: 5. The germline CDR1 and CDR2 sequences are LNHDA and SQIVND (reference sequence). CDR3 size: 12 residues. The material sequenced was T cells isolated from PBMCs. The origin of this receptor is a human donor in good health. This sequence joins TRBV19 and TRBJ1-1; 7 nucleotides agree with TRBD1. CDR3 amino acids: CASRDRATEAFF. Here the CDR3 DNA reads TGTGCCAGCCGAGACAGGGCCACTGAAGCTTTCTTT.